The rows below give T cell receptor beta chains drawn from one sample of a study of beta chain features in type 1 diabetes. TCRdb's table, derived via immunoSEQ multiplex PCR, lists solely in-frame clones and lacks some. The top ten clones hold approximately 0.035% of a sample with 200,000 to 250,000 clones, over 9.5% of them seen once. The sample comprised naive CD4+ T cells from blood. The receptors were gathered from a woman between 18 and 29 years old in good health. Both conserved end residues are part of each CDR3. Fields, in order: clone size, V gene, D gene, J gene, CDR3 DNA, CDR3 protein. A D gene is named only where the DNA matches it firmly. Clone size is given for some rows only: seen once, a few or many times, or a class if the clone is expanded.

size: .
V: TRBV18
D: TRBD1
J: TRBJ1-4
DNA: TGTGCCAGCTCACACAGGGGGCCGGCTAATGAAAAACTGTTTTTT
CDR3: CASSHRGPANEKLFF

size: few
V: TRBV6-6
D: TRBD1
J: TRBJ2-5
DNA: TGTGCCAGCAGTTCCGGGACAGGTTCAGAGACCCAGTACTTC
CDR3: CASSSGTGSETQYF

size: few
V: TRBV6-6
D: TRBD2
J: TRBJ2-6
DNA: TGTGCCAGCTCAACGGGGGGGTCTGGGGCCAACGTCCTGACTTTC
CDR3: CASSTGGSGANVLTF

size: .
V: TRBV7-9
D: TRBD2
J: TRBJ2-1
DNA: TGTGCCAGCAGCTCGATGACTAGCGGGAGCACTGAGCAGTTCTTC
CDR3: CASSSMTSGSTEQFF

size: .
V: TRBV11-2
D: .
J: TRBJ2-1
DNA: TGTGCCAGCAGCTTAACCGGGAGCTCCTACAATGAGCAGTTCTTC
CDR3: CASSLTGSSYNEQFF

size: few
V: TRBV27
D: TRBD1
J: TRBJ1-1
DNA: TGTGCCAGCAGAGGACAGGACCTGCTTGAAGCTTTCTTT
CDR3: CASRGQDLLEAFF

size: .
V: TRBV29-1
D: TRBD1
J: TRBJ1-4
DNA: TGCAGCGTTGGACAGGGCCTTGGGGAAAAACTGTTTTTT
CDR3: CSVGQGLGEKLFF

size: .
V: TRBV9
D: TRBD2
J: TRBJ2-3
DNA: TGTGCCAGCAGCGACCTCCGGGACTACACAGATACGCAGTATTTT
CDR3: CASSDLRDYTDTQYF

size: .
V: TRBV9
D: .
J: TRBJ2-1
DNA: TGTGCCAGCAGCGTACAGGGCTCCTACAATGAGCAGTTCTTC
CDR3: CASSVQGSYNEQFF

size: .
V: TRBV2
D: .
J: TRBJ2-2
DNA: TGTGCCAGCAGTGAACTAGCGCCCGGGGAGCTGTTTTTT
CDR3: CASSELAPGELFF

size: .
V: TRBV18
D: TRBD1
J: TRBJ2-7
DNA: TGTGCCAGCTCACCGACAGGGCGCGACGAGCAGTACTTC
CDR3: CASSPTGRDEQYF

size: .
V: TRBV11-2
D: TRBD2
J: TRBJ2-7
DNA: TGTGCCAGCAGCTTAGCCACCTTGACGGGACTAGCCTACGAGCAGTACTTC
CDR3: CASSLATLTGLAYEQYF

size: few
V: TRBV14
D: .
J: TRBJ1-4
DNA: TGTGCCAGCAGCCCCCTTGGGACACAGAATGAAAAACTGTTTTTT
CDR3: CASSPLGTQNEKLFF

size: few
V: TRBV11-1
D: .
J: TRBJ2-7
DNA: TGTGCCAGCAGCCAACGGTCGGGGGGCTGGGACGAGCAGTACTTC
CDR3: CASSQRSGGWDEQYF

size: .
V: TRBV28
D: .
J: TRBJ1-1
DNA: TGTGCCAGCAGTTTAACGGCTGAAGCTTTCTTT
CDR3: CASSLTAEAFF

size: few
V: TRBV6-5
D: .
J: TRBJ1-2
DNA: TGTGCCAGCTCACGACAGTCGGGCTACACCTTC
CDR3: CASSRQSGYTF

size: .
V: TRBV19
D: TRBD1
J: TRBJ1-5
DNA: TGTGCCAGTAGTACCTGGGACAGGGGGGCCAATCAGCCCCAGCATTTT
CDR3: CASSTWDRGANQPQHF

size: .
V: TRBV7-8
D: .
J: TRBJ1-1
DNA: TGTGCCAGCAGCTCCGGACCGGGGGCTTTCTTT
CDR3: CASSSGPGAFF

size: few
V: TRBV15
D: .
J: TRBJ1-1
DNA: TGTGCCACCAGCAGAGTTGACAACGCTGAAGCTTTCTTT
CDR3: CATSRVDNAEAFF

size: .
V: TRBV4-1
D: TRBD2
J: TRBJ2-3
DNA: TGCGCCAGCAGCCAAATCCTAGCGGGAGGGCCTTCGCAAGCTACGCAGTATTTT
CDR3: CASSQILAGGPSQATQYF

size: .
V: TRBV7-9
D: TRBD1
J: TRBJ1-5
DNA: TGTGCCAGCAGCCCCGACAGGGTACGCAATCAGCCCCAGCATTTT
CDR3: CASSPDRVRNQPQHF

size: .
V: TRBV6-1
D: .
J: TRBJ1-2
DNA: TGTGCCAGCAGTGTACAACAGGGAATATTGAACTATGGCTACACCTTC
CDR3: CASSVQQGILNYGYTF

size: few
V: TRBV18
D: TRBD1
J: TRBJ1-2
DNA: TGTGCCAGCGGACAGGGGGATAGTGGCTACACCTTC
CDR3: CASGQGDSGYTF

size: .
V: TRBV30
D: TRBD1
J: TRBJ1-4
DNA: TGTGCCTGGAAGCCCTCCCGGGGACAGGGGGCAAAGAATGAAAAACTGTTTTTT
CDR3: CAWKPSRGQGAKNEKLFF

size: .
V: TRBV11-2
D: TRBD1
J: TRBJ1-4
DNA: TGTGCCAGCAGCAAACCGGGACAGCGCGTTGAAAAACTGTTTTTT
CDR3: CASSKPGQRVEKLFF

size: .
V: TRBV5-1
D: TRBD1
J: TRBJ1-2
DNA: TGCGCCAGCAGCTTGGCCGGACAGGGTGTGGATGGCTACACCTTC
CDR3: CASSLAGQGVDGYTF

size: .
V: TRBV5-4
D: .
J: TRBJ1-1
DNA: TGTGCCAGCAGCTACCGGGGGACTGAAGCTTTCTTT
CDR3: CASSYRGTEAFF

size: .
V: TRBV18
D: .
J: TRBJ1-5
DNA: TGTGCCAGCTCACCCTCCGGACAGAGCAATCAGCCCCAGCATTTT
CDR3: CASSPSGQSNQPQHF

size: .
V: TRBV19
D: .
J: TRBJ2-2
DNA: TGTGCCAGTAGTATAAGTTCGGGATTTGGTACCGGGGAGCTGTTTTTT
CDR3: CASSISSGFGTGELFF

size: few
V: TRBV2
D: .
J: TRBJ2-5
DNA: TGTGCCAGCGCCACTTTCAAAGGGGGAGAGACCCAGTACTTC
CDR3: CASATFKGGETQYF

size: few
V: TRBV9
D: .
J: TRBJ1-2
DNA: TGTGCCAGCAGCGTAGCCAGTCACAACTATGGCTACACCTTC
CDR3: CASSVASHNYGYTF

size: .
V: TRBV4-1
D: TRBD1
J: TRBJ2-7
DNA: TGCGCCAGCAGCCAAGCCTTCGGGACAGTAACCCCCGACGAGCAGTACTTC
CDR3: CASSQAFGTVTPDEQYF

size: few
V: TRBV30
D: .
J: TRBJ2-1
DNA: TGTGCCTGGGACGGGGGGCCGGCCCAGTTCTTC
CDR3: CAWDGGPAQFF

size: .
V: TRBV27
D: TRBD1
J: TRBJ2-3
DNA: TGTGCCAGCAGTTCCCTAGCACAGGGGTTTGCAGATACGCAGTATTTT
CDR3: CASSSLAQGFADTQYF

size: .
V: TRBV7-8
D: .
J: TRBJ1-1
DNA: TGTGCCAGCAGCCCCATAGTGGGGCCGAACACTGAAGCTTTCTTT
CDR3: CASSPIVGPNTEAFF

size: .
V: TRBV27
D: TRBD1
J: TRBJ2-1
DNA: TGTGCCAGCAGTTTCCCAGGGACAGGGGGCGAGCAGTTCTTC
CDR3: CASSFPGTGGEQFF

size: .
V: TRBV30
D: TRBD2
J: TRBJ2-3
DNA: TGTGCCTGGAGTCTGTCGGCGGGAGGGATCACAGATACGCAGTATTTT
CDR3: CAWSLSAGGITDTQYF

size: few
V: TRBV7-9
D: .
J: TRBJ2-3
DNA: TGTGCCAGCAGTCGAGGGTCGGCAGATACGCAGTATTTT
CDR3: CASSRGSADTQYF

size: few
V: TRBV2
D: TRBD2
J: TRBJ2-3
DNA: TGTGCCACCATAGCGGGCTCAAGCACAGATACGCAGTATTTT
CDR3: CATIAGSSTDTQYF

size: few
V: TRBV5-1
D: .
J: TRBJ2-5
DNA: TGCGCCAGCAGCTTGGACACAGGGGAGACCCAGTACTTC
CDR3: CASSLDTGETQYF

size: .
V: TRBV30
D: TRBD1
J: TRBJ1-5
DNA: TGTGCCTGGAGTGTAAGGGGACAGGGAAATCAGCCCCAGCATTTT
CDR3: CAWSVRGQGNQPQHF

size: few
V: TRBV14
D: .
J: TRBJ2-5
DNA: TGTGCCAGCAGCCAAACGGCAGGCCCCCAAGAGACCCAGTACTTC
CDR3: CASSQTAGPQETQYF

size: .
V: TRBV2
D: TRBD1
J: TRBJ1-5
DNA: TGTGCCAGCAGACGACAGGGGGCCCGCAATCAGCCCCAGCATTTT
CDR3: CASRRQGARNQPQHF

size: .
V: TRBV5-1
D: .
J: TRBJ2-5
DNA: TGCGCCAGCAGCTCGATGACAGGTCCGGGGCAGGAGACCCAGTACTTC
CDR3: CASSSMTGPGQETQYF

size: few
V: TRBV25-1
D: TRBD1
J: TRBJ1-1
DNA: TGTGCCAGCAGTGGATATTCCGGGACAGGGGCCACTGAAGCTTTCTTT
CDR3: CASSGYSGTGATEAFF

size: .
V: TRBV7-8
D: TRBD1
J: TRBJ2-5
DNA: TGTGCCAGCAGCTTAAGGGACAGTAAAGAGACCCAGTACTTC
CDR3: CASSLRDSKETQYF

size: few
V: TRBV30
D: .
J: TRBJ2-1
DNA: TGTGCCTGGAGTACTAGCACCTACAATGAGCAGTTCTTC
CDR3: CAWSTSTYNEQFF

size: .
V: TRBV5-1
D: TRBD1
J: TRBJ1-2
DNA: TGCGCCAGCAGCTTGGGTGGGACAGGAAACTATGGCTACACCTTC
CDR3: CASSLGGTGNYGYTF

size: .
V: TRBV5-1
D: TRBD2
J: TRBJ2-2
DNA: TGCGCCAGCAGCCCGGGACTAGCGGGAGTTGACGGGGAGCTGTTTTTT
CDR3: CASSPGLAGVDGELFF

size: few
V: TRBV6-5
D: TRBD2
J: TRBJ2-3
DNA: TGTGCCAGCAGTCGTAGCGGGAGAGAGTCAGATACGCAGTATTTT
CDR3: CASSRSGRESDTQYF

size: .
V: TRBV6-5
D: TRBD1
J: TRBJ1-2
DNA: TGTGCCAGCAGGAACCCGGGACAGGGGTTGTATGGCTACACCTTC
CDR3: CASRNPGQGLYGYTF

size: few
V: TRBV6-1
D: .
J: TRBJ1-1
DNA: TGTGCCAGCAGTGGGGCAGGGAGGGTCAACACTGAAGCTTTCTTT
CDR3: CASSGAGRVNTEAFF

size: .
V: TRBV5-1
D: .
J: TRBJ2-5
DNA: TGCGCCAGCAGCGTCGGGGGAGAGATCCAGTACTTC
CDR3: CASSVGGEIQYF

size: many
V: TRBV7-9
D: TRBD1
J: TRBJ2-5
DNA: TGTGCCAGCAGCCATACGACAGGGCAAGAGACCCAGTACTTC
CDR3: CASSHTTGQETQYF